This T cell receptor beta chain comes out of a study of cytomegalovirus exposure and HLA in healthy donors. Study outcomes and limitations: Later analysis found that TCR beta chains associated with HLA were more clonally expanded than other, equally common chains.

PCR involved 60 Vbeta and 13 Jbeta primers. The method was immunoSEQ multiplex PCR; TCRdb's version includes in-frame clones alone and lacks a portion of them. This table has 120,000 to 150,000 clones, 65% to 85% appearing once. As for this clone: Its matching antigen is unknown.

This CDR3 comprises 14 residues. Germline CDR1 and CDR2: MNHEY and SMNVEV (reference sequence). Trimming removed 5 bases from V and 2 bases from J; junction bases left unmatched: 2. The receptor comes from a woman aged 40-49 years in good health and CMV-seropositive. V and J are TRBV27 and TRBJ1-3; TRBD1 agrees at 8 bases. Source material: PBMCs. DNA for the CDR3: TGTGCCAGCAGTCGACAGGGGACTGGAAACACCATATATTTT. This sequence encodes CASSRQGTGNTIYF.